This T cell receptor beta chain was recovered during a study of CD8 T cells in Susac syndrome. It was with random hexamers that roughly 0.45 to 1 ug RNA was reverse transcribed. Using its own MiXCR run on the immunoSEQ multiplex PCR reads, TCRdb lists one record per CDR3 protein. The repertoire holds 130,000 or so distinct CDR3 sequences, 75% to 90% seen once, with roughly 0.53% in the top ten. The CDR3 is 16 residues long. V lost 5 bases and J lost 1; bases outside the gene matches: 10. The chain combines TRBV12-3 or TRBV12-4 with TRBJ2-5; 7 bases fit TRBD1. This clonotype originated in a human donor with multiple sclerosis. The material sequenced was CD8+ T cells from PBMCs. The CDR3 bases are TGTGCCAGCAGTCCAGACAGGGAAGGCCCCCAAGAGACCCAGTACTTC. Translation: CASSPDREGPQETQYF.